Each of the 26 T cell receptor beta chains below was sequenced from the same sample in a study of T-cell reconstitution after alpha-beta-depleted transplantation in children. As it was prepared, the TCRbeta library received unique molecular identifiers. TCRdb reprocessed the PCR reads via MiXCR and lists one record per CDR3 protein. Among about 200,000 distinct CDR3 sequences listed, roughly 7% were seen once. The sequencing here drew on PBMCs, taken before TCRalphabeta/CD19-depleted stem cell transplant. These receptors all stem from a boy aged 2-15 years with acute lymphoblastic leukemia, due to receive a stem cell transplant.

V usage is TRBV5-1 and J usage is TRBJ2-1; D possibly corresponds to TRBD2 (7 bases). Germline values: CDR1 SGHRS, CDR2 YFSETQ. V lost 7 bases, J lost 4 bases, and 21 bases lay in between. The CDR3 runs 16 residues. The CDR3 DNA sequence: TGCGCCAGCTGGAGGGGGGGGGGTCACCAATACAATGAGCAGTTCTTC. Protein sequence: CASWRGGGHQYNEQFF.

There are many counts of this clonotype. The rearrangement uses TRBV4-2 and TRBJ1-2; D is unclear. Germline CDR1 and CDR2: LGHNA and YNFKEQ. Trimming shortened V by 0 bases and J by 4 bases, and 18 bases separated the two germline ends. The CDR3 is 17 residues long. The CDR3 nucleotides read TGTGCCAGCAGCCAAGAGTCAAGGGTCGTGGGAACCTATGGCTACACCTTC. Translated: CASSQESRVVGTYGYTF.

V is TRBV11-1 and J is TRBJ2-1; 10 bases are shared with TRBD2. Germline V gene sequence: CDR1 SGHAT, CDR2 FQDESV (reference sequence). This CDR3 contains 17 residues. After removal of 3 bases from V and 6 bases from J, the junction contained 11 bases not matched to a gene. In DNA form, the CDR3 reads TGTGCCAGCAGCTTCAATTATTACAGCGGGGGGGGCAATGAGCAGTTCTTC. This translates into CASSFNYYSGGGNEQFF.

The chain employs TRBV2 and TRBJ2-5; D ambiguous. The germline V and J ends were trimmed by 0 bases and 2 bases, with 7 bases remaining between them. The CDR3 sequence is 14 residues long. Germline V gene data show CDR1 as SNHLY and CDR2 as FYNNEI. The CDR3 sequence: CASSEANGQETQYF. Here the CDR3 DNA reads TGTGCCAGCAGTGAAGCGAACGGACAAGAGACCCAGTACTTC.

Only a few counts were recorded for this clonotype. The chain joins TRBV7-3 to TRBJ2-3, with D unclear. V was pared by 4 bases and J by 7 bases, with 12 bases between. Germline CDR1 SGHTA, CDR2 FQGTGA. The CDR3 spans 13 residues. The chain's CDR3 is CASSSSRRNTQYF. Here the CDR3 DNA reads TGTGCCAGCAGCTCCTCCCGCCGAAATACGCAGTATTTT.

This clonotype was counted many times. V usage is TRBV20-1 and J usage is TRBJ1-1; 7 nucleotides match TRBD1. Germline V gene data show CDR1 as DFQATT and CDR2 as SNEGSKA (reference sequence). The CDR3 loop spans 13 amino acids. The trim removed 6 bases at V and 6 bases at J, leaving 10 bases unmatched. In DNA, the CDR3 is TGCAGTGCGAACCTCCCGGGACAGTCTGAAGCTTTCTTT. Protein sequence: CSANLPGQSEAFF.

This clonotype showed up many times. This rearrangement joins TRBV7-9 to TRBJ2-1; 7 bases fit TRBD2. The CDR3 runs 15 residues. Trimming cost V 5 bases and J 5 bases; bases outside gene matches: 9. The V gene's germline CDR1 is SEHNR and CDR2 FQNEAQ (reference sequence). DNA of the CDR3: TGTGCCAGCAGCCAGATATCACTAGCGCACAATGAGCAGTTCTTC. As protein: CASSQISLAHNEQFF.

Concerning this clonotype itself: A much larger clone is a single base away; this may be a read error. This rearrangement joins TRBV20-1 to TRBJ2-5, with TRBD2 as a possible D gene (6 bases). Germline V lookup: CDR1 DFQATT, CDR2 SNEGSKA (reference sequence). The CDR3 consists of 13 residues. CDR3 in amino acids: CSAARGSGETQYF. The CDR3 DNA reads as TGCAGCGCCGCTCGGGGGTCGGGAGAGACCCAGTACTTC.

At least ten counts were recorded for this clonotype. V is TRBV5-1 and J is TRBJ2-7; 8 bases map to TRBD1. The V gene's germline CDR1 is SGHRS and CDR2 YFSETQ. This CDR3 is built from 15 residues. J lost 3 bases, V lost 0 bases, and 5 bases had no gene match. DNA of the CDR3: TGCGCCAGCAGCTTGGATGGACAGGGACTCTACGAGCAGTACTTC. Protein: CASSLDGQGLYEQYF.

This clonotype was counted many times. The chain combines TRBV20-1 with TRBJ1-6, with a possible D match to TRBD1 (5 bases). Germline CDR1 and CDR2: DFQATT and SNEGSKA (reference sequence). The V end lost 3 bases, the J end lost 9 bases, and 21 bases lay between the germline ends. The CDR3 sequence is 16 residues long. The CDR3 is CSASLGVWGIGSPLHF. The CDR3 nucleotides read TGCAGTGCTAGTTTAGGCGTGTGGGGGATCGGTTCACCCCTCCACTTT.

This clonotype was counted ten times or more. The genes are TRBV14 and TRBJ2-7; 8 bases agree with TRBD1. CDR3 length equals 16 residues. CDR1 is SGHDN, CDR2 FVKESK, per germline. V dropped 1 base and J dropped 5; count of bases not matched to a gene: 10. The CDR3, as DNA: TGTGCCAGCAGCCAAGGAATGGACAGGGCGGTCGACGAGCAGTACTTC. Its protein product is CASSQGMDRAVDEQYF.

The genes are TRBV27 and TRBJ2-3; TRBD1 agrees at 10 bases. Germline assignment: CDR1 MNHEY and CDR2 SMNVEV (reference sequence). J lost 3 bases, V lost 0 bases, and 3 bases had no gene match. The CDR3 has 16 amino acids. CDR3 DNA: TGTGCCAGCAGTTTATCGGGGACAGGGGCAACAGATACGCAGTATTTT. Its protein product is CASSLSGTGATDTQYF.

This clonotype was found many times. The J gene is TRBJ2-5, the V gene TRBV3-1; 7 nucleotides line up with TRBD2. Trimming at V came to 0 bases and at J to 5 bases, leaving 6 bases not matched to a gene. The CDR3 loop spans 15 amino acids. The V gene's germline CDR1 is LGHDT and CDR2 YNNKEL (reference sequence). CDR3 DNA: TGTGCCAGCAGCCAAGATGGCGGGAGTGGCGAGACCCAGTACTTC. Translating it yields CASSQDGGSGETQYF.

This clonotype occurred a few times. V is TRBV4-3 and J is TRBJ2-1; 9 bases are a match to TRBD2. CDR3 length equals 16 residues. Germline trimming cut 0 bases from V and 10 bases from J; bases unmatched to any gene: 10. Germline CDR1 LGHNA, CDR2 YSLEER. DNA for the CDR3: TGCGCCAGCAGCCAAGATTTGGGACTAGCATCTCGGGAGCAGTTCTTC. Protein sequence: CASSQDLGLASREQFF.

The chain is built from TRBV29-1 and TRBJ1-4; 7 positions match TRBD1. The CDR3 runs 13 residues. Trimming cost V 3 bases and J 8 bases; bases outside gene matches: 6. CDR1 is SQVTM, CDR2 ANQGSEA, per germline. CDR3 amino acids: CSVEGTVEEKLFF. DNA for the CDR3: TGCAGCGTTGAGGGGACAGTCGAGGAAAAACTGTTTTTT.

The CDR3 DNA reads TGTGCCAGCAGCCGCGACAGGGTAGCCTACGAGCAGTACTTC. This gives the protein CASSRDRVAYEQYF. The chain employs TRBV7-2 and TRBJ2-7; 7 bases map to TRBD1. Germline V gene sequence: CDR1 SGHTA, CDR2 FQGNSA. After removal of 5 bases from V and 2 bases from J, the junction contained 6 bases not matched to a gene. The CDR3 is 14 residues long.

This clonotype was seen at least ten times. This rearrangement joins TRBV18 to TRBJ2-1; a weak D match, TRBD2 (5 bases). Germline V lookup: CDR1 KGHSH, CDR2 LQKENI. The CDR3 loop spans 15 amino acids. Trimming removed 2 bases from V and 4 bases from J, with 12 bases in between. CDR3 in DNA: TGTGCCAGCTCACCAGAGAGGGTGGGGTACAATGAGCAGTTCTTC. It yields the protein CASSPERVGYNEQFF.

A few counts support this clonotype. The chain links TRBV20-1 to TRBJ1-2, with 8 bases that match TRBD1. The V and J ends lost 4 bases and 7 bases, in that order; junction bases with no gene match: 11. Germline V gives CDR1 DFQATT, CDR2 SNEGSKA (reference sequence). The CDR3 contains 14 residues. CDR3 loop: CSATERQGPGGYTF. CDR3 DNA sequence: TGCAGTGCTACCGAACGACAGGGGCCCGGTGGCTACACCTTC.

In its sample, this clonotype was seen a few times. The chain recombines TRBV7-9 with TRBJ2-3; 8 bases are a match to TRBD2. The CDR3 sequence is 15 residues long. Germline trimming cut 6 bases from V and 0 bases from J; bases unmatched to any gene: 5. Per the germline V gene, CDR1 is SEHNR and CDR2 is FQNEAQ (reference sequence). This CDR3 reads CASSVLADSTDTQYF. CDR3 DNA: TGTGCCAGCAGTGTACTAGCGGATAGCACAGATACGCAGTATTTT.

This clonotype was detected many times. The chain employs TRBV6-5 and TRBJ2-3; D call uncertain. V was pared by 6 bases and J by 7 bases, with 14 bases between. CDR1 MNHEY and CDR2 SVGAGI come from the germline V gene. CDR3 length: 13 amino acids. CDR3 loop: CASSPDWANTQYF. The DNA for the CDR3 is TGTGCCAGCAGCCCAGATTGGGCCAATACGCAGTATTTT.

This clonotype was seen repeatedly, ten times or more. V usage is TRBV5-1 and J usage is TRBJ2-5, with D uncertain. The CDR3 loop spans 15 amino acids. Germline V gene data show CDR1 as SGHRS and CDR2 as YFSETQ. The V end was cut by 2 bases, the J end by 1 base, with 12 bases between. DNA for the CDR3: TGCGCCAGCAGCTTTGGGCAGGCGGTCCAAGAGACCCAGTACTTC. It is translated as CASSFGQAVQETQYF.

At least ten counts were recorded for this clonotype. The V gene is TRBV6-2 or TRBV6-3, the J gene TRBJ2-1; D remains unclear. V was pared by 5 bases and J by 9 bases, with 11 bases between. The CDR3 has 12 amino acids. CDR1 is MNHEY, CDR2 SVGEGT, per germline. Here the CDR3 reads CASSQPDGEQFF. The DNA of the CDR3 is TGTGCCAGCAGTCAACCCGATGGTGAGCAGTTCTTC.

This clonotype was observed many times. The rearrangement joins TRBV12-3 or TRBV12-4 to TRBJ2-1; D call uncertain. Trimming left V 2 bases short and J 4 bases short, with 9 bases between. The CDR3 loop spans 14 amino acids. Here the CDR3 DNA reads TGTGCCAGCAGTTTAATAGGGTGGTACAATGAGCAGTTCTTC. This gives the protein CASSLIGWYNEQFF.

This clonotype was observed a single time. One end of the junction fails to match germline, which may point to a read error. The CDR3 loop reads CCAKRTSGGSSTDTQYF. The CDR3 coding sequence is TGCTGTGCTAAGAGGACTAGCGGGGGATCTAGCACAGATACGCAGTATTTT. The gene calls are TRBV20-1 and TRBJ2-3; 13 positions agree with TRBD2. Germline V lookup: CDR1 DFQATT, CDR2 SNEGSKA (reference sequence). The CDR3 length is 17 residues.

This clonotype occurred many times. The chain employs TRBV29-1 and TRBJ2-7; D is tentatively TRBD1 or TRBD2 (7 bases each). The germline V and J ends were trimmed by 1 base and 6 bases, with 22 bases remaining between them. The CDR3 contains 16 residues. Germline loops: CDR1 SQVTM, CDR2 ANQGSEA. The CDR3 loop reads CSVEGPAGDSLTEQYF. The CDR3 DNA is TGCAGCGTTGAAGGACCGGCGGGGGACAGTCTAACCGAGCAGTACTTC.

The genes are TRBV6-1 and TRBJ1-1; D uncertain. V was cut by 6 bases and J by 0 bases, with 8 bases left in between. The CDR3 has 13 residues. The V gene's germline CDR1 is MNHNS and CDR2 SASEGT. CDR3 in DNA: TGTGCCAGCAGAAAAGGGTTGAACACTGAAGCTTTCTTT. This sequence encodes CASRKGLNTEAFF.